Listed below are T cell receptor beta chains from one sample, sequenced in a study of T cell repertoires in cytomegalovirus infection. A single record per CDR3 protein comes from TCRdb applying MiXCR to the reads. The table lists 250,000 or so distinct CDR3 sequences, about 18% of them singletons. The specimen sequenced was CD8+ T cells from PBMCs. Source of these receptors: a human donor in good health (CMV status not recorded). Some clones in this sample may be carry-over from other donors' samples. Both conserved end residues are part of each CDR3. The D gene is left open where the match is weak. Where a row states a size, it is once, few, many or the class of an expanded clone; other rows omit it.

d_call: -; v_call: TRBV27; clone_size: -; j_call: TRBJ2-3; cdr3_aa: CASSSSRTKSADTQYF; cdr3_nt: TGTGCCAGCAGTTCCTCCCGGACTAAGTCCGCAGATACGCAGTATTTT
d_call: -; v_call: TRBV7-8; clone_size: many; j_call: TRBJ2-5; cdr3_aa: CASSLAWGVWPEGTGPSRGETQYF; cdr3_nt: TGTGCCAGCAGCTTAGCCTGGGGGGTTTGGCCAGAGGGGACGGGGCCCAGCCGGGGAGAGACCCAGTACTTC
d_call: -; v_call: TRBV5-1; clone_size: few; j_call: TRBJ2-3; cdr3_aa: CASSLVSHAEDTQYF; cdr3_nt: TGCGCCAGCAGCTTGGTCAGTCATGCGGAAGATACGCAGTATTTT
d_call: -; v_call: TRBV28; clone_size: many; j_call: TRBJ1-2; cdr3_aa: CASSLMSYGYTF; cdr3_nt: TGTGCCAGCAGTTTAATGAGCTATGGCTACACCTTC
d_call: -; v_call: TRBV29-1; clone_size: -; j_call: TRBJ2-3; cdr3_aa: CSVGDGARTDTQYF; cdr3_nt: TGCAGCGTTGGAGACGGGGCCCGCACAGATACGCAGTATTTT
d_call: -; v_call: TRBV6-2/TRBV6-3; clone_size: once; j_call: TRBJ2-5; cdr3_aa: CASSYPLDGYTDQETQYF; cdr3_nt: TGTGCCAGCAGTTACCCTCTAGACGGATATACAGATCAAGAGACCCAGTACTTC
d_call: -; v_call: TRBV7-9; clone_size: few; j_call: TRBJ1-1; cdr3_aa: CASSTGGMGTEAFF; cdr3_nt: TGTGCCAGCAGCACGGGAGGCATGGGGACTGAAGCTTTCTTT
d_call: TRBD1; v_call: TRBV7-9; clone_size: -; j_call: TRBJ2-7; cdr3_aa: CASSPKPGTGVLPDEQYF; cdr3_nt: TGTGCCAGCAGCCCAAAGCCCGGGACAGGGGTCCTCCCGGACGAGCAGTACTTC
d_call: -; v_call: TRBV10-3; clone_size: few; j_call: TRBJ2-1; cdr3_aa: CAISEAEEVSHNEQFF; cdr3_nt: TGTGCCATCAGTGAGGCCGAGGAGGTTTCCCACAATGAGCAGTTCTTC
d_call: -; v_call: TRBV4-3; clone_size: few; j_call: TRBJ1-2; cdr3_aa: CASSQDGSAGNGYTF; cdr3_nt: TGCGCCAGCAGCCAAGATGGCTCGGCAGGGAACGGCTACACCTTC
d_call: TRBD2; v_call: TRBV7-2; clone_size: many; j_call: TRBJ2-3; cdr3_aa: CASSYTSGGADTQYF; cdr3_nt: TGTGCCAGCAGTTATACTAGCGGGGGGGCAGATACGCAGTATTTT
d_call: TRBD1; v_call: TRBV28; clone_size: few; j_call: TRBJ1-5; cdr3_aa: CASSAIRRDREYQPQHF; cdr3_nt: TGTGCCAGCAGTGCCATCCGCCGGGACAGGGAATATCAGCCCCAGCATTTT
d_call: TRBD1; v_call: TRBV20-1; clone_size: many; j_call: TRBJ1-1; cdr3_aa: CSAYRTGLNTEAFF; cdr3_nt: TGCAGTGCTTACAGGACAGGGCTGAACACTGAAGCTTTCTTT
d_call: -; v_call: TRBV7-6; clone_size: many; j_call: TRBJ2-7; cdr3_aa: CASSLAQLNYEQYF; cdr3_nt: TGTGCCAGCAGCTTAGCGCAACTGAACTACGAGCAGTACTTC
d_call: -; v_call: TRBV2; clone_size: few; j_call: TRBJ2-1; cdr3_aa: CASSDIRSSYNEQFF; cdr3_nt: TGTGCCAGCAGTGACATAAGGAGCTCCTACAATGAGCAGTTCTTC
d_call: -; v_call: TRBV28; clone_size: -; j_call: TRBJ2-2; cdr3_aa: CASSLDRNWGSGELFF; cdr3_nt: TGTGCCAGCAGCCTCGACAGAAATTGGGGGTCCGGGGAGCTGTTTTTT
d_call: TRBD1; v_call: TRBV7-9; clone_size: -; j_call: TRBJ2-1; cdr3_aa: CASSFGTEYNEQFF; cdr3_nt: TGTGCCAGCAGCTTTGGGACAGAGTACAATGAGCAGTTCTTC
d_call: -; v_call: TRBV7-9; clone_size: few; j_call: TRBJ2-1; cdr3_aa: CASSPPSGTSYNEQFF; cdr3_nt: TGTGCCAGCAGCCCTCCTAGTGGAACCTCCTACAATGAGCAGTTCTTC
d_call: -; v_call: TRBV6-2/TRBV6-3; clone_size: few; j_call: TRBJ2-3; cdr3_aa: CASSYGSGVADTQYF; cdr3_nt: TGTGCCAGCAGTTACGGGTCTGGGGTCGCAGATACGCAGTATTTT
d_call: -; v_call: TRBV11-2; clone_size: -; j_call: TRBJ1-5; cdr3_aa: CASSVGTNQPQHF; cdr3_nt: TGTGCCAGCAGCGTTGGGACAAATCAGCCCCAGCATTTT
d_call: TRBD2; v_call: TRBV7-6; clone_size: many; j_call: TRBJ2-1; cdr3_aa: CASSYDPTLASGGPGWFF; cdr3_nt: TGTGCCAGCAGCTATGACCCTACACTGGCTAGCGGGGGGCCCGGTTGGTTCTTC
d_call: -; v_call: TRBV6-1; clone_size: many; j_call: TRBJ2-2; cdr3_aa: CASSELGWAGELFF; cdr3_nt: TGTGCCAGCAGTGAACTAGGGTGGGCCGGGGAGCTGTTTTTT
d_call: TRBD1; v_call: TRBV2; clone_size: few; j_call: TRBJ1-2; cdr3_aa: CASLVPGQGDSLNYGYTF; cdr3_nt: TGTGCCAGCCTTGTCCCGGGACAGGGGGATTCCCTTAACTATGGCTACACCTTC
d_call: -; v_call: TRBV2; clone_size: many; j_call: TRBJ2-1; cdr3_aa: CASTADSSYNEQFF; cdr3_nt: TGTGCCAGCACTGCGGATAGCTCCTACAATGAGCAGTTCTTC
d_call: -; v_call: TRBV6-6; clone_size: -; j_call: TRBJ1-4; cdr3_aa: CASSFASREKDEKLFF; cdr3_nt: TGTGCCAGCAGTTTCGCGAGCCGGGAGAAGGACGAAAAACTGTTTTTT
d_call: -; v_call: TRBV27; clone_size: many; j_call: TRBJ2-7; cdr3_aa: CASSSGSSYEQYF; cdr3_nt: TGTGCCAGCAGTTCCGGAAGCTCCTACGAGCAGTACTTC
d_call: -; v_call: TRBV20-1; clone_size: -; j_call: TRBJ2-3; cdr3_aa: CSASKMGSTPRTDTQYF; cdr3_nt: TGCAGTGCCTCAAAAATGGGTTCGACCCCAAGGACAGATACGCAGTATTTT
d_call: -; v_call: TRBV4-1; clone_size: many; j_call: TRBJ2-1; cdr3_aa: CASSQTLGNNEQFF; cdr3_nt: TGCGCCAGCAGCCAGACGCTAGGAAACAATGAGCAGTTCTTC
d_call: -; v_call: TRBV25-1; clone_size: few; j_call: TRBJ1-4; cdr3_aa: CASSEWGHSTNEKLFF; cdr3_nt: TGTGCCAGCAGTGAATGGGGACACTCAACTAATGAAAAACTGTTTTTT
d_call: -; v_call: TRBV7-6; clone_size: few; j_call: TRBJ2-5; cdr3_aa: CASSPPVKETQYF; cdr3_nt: TGTGCCAGCAGCCCTCCGGTGAAAGAGACCCAGTACTTC
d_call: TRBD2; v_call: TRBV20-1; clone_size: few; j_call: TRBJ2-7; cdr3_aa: CSARGRLAAAYEQYF; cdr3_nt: TGCAGTGCTAGAGGGAGACTAGCGGCCGCCTACGAGCAGTACTTC
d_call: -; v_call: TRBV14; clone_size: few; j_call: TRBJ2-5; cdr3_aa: CASSRRDSQETQYF; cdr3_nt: TGTGCCAGCAGCCGCCGGGACTCCCAAGAGACCCAGTACTTC
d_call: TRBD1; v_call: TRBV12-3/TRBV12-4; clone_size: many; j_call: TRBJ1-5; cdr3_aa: CASDRTGGNGNQPQHF; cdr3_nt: TGTGCCAGTGACCGGACAGGGGGCAATGGCAATCAGCCCCAGCATTTT
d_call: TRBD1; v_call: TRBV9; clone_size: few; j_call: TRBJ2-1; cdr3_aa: CASSPRTGNNEQFF; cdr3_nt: TGTGCCAGCAGCCCCCGGACAGGGAACAATGAGCAGTTCTTC
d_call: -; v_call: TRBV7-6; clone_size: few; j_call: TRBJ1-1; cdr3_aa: CASRSQTGLNTEAFF; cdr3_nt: TGTGCCAGCAGATCCCAAACAGGGCTCAACACTGAAGCTTTCTTT
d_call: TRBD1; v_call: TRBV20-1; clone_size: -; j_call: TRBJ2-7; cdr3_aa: CSAYAPRQGSSYEQYF; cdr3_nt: TGCAGTGCTTACGCCCCCAGACAGGGGAGCTCCTACGAGCAGTACTTC
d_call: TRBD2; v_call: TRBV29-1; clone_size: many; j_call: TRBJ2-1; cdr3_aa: CSVDPNGLAGDEQFF; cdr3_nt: TGCAGCGTCGACCCAAACGGACTAGCGGGGGATGAGCAGTTCTTC
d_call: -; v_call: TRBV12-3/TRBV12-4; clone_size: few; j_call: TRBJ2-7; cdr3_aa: CASSFQGEEQYF; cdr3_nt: TGTGCCAGCAGTTTTCAAGGGGAGGAGCAGTACTTC
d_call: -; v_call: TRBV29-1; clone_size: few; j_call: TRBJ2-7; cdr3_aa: CSVVGGLTYEQYF; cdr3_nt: TGCAGCGTTGTGGGGGGCCTAACCTACGAGCAGTACTTC
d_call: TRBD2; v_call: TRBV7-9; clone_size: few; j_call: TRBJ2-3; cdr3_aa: CASSIGTSGGTDTQYF; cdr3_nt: TGTGCCAGCAGCATCGGGACTAGCGGGGGGACAGATACGCAGTATTTT
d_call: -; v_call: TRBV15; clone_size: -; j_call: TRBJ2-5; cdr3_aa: CATSREGGGETQYF; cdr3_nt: TGTGCCACCAGCAGAGAAGGGGGTGGGGAGACCCAGTACTTC